This TCR beta chain comes out of a study of cytomegalovirus exposure and HLA in healthy donors. Study as a whole: According to later analysis, the same platform produced the 100 to 150 validation and several hundred first-cohort repertoires. Whole-study results and caveats: Many donors shared some public TCRs, even though most TCR sequences were rare.

As to this clone: Its cognate antigen is unknown.

Trimming took off 0 bases at V and 6 bases at J, with 18 bases between the two ends. In germline, CDR1 is SEHNR, CDR2 FQNEAQ (reference sequence). This CDR3 is built from 17 residues. Assay used: immunoSEQ multiplex PCR; TCRdb lists only in-frame clones, some missing. The sample holds some 150,000 clones, roughly nine tenths seen once. A roughly 120-subject validation cohort, separate from the roughly 700-subject first cohort, supplied the donors. The receptor was isolated from a woman younger than 35 in good health and CMV-seropositive. The chain carries TRBV7-9 and TRBJ2-1, with D possibly matching TRBD1 (7 bases). Sequencing was carried out using PBMCs. This chain's CDR3 is CASSLAPGGRALNEQFF. The CDR3 bases are TGTGCCAGCAGCTTAGCCCCAGGGGGGCGGGCTCTCAATGAGCAGTTCTTC.